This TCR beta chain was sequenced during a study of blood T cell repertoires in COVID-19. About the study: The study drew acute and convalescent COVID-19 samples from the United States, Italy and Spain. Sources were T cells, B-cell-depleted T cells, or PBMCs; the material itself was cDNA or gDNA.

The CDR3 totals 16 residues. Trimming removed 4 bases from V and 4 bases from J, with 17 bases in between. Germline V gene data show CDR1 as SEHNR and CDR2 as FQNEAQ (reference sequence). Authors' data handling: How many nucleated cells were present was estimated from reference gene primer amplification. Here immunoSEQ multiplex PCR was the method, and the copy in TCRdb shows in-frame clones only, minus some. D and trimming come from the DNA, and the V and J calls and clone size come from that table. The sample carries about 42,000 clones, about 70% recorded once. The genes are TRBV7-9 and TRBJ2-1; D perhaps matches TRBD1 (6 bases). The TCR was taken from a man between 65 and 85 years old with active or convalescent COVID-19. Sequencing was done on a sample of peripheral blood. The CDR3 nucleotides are TGTGCCAGCAGCTACACAGGGTCGAAAGCGTACAATGAGCAGTTCTTC. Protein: CASSYTGSKAYNEQFF.